This TCR beta chain was identified during a study of T-cell memory formation after mild COVID-19. Study summary: TCR clusters were largely donor specific.

Germline loops: CDR1 SGHTA, CDR2 FQGNSA. Germline trimming cut 5 bases from V and 3 bases from J; bases unmatched to any gene: 8. The CDR3 sequence is 15 residues long. A word on this clonotype: Its antigen is still unknown.

Employing constant-segment primers, 5'RACE generated TCR alpha and TCR beta cDNA libraries bearing sample barcodes and UMIs. TCRdb reprocessed the 5' RACE reads via MiXCR and lists one record per CDR3 protein. Of approximately 190,000 distinct CDR3 sequences listed, approximately 20% are singletons. Study-wide results and limits: Several responding clones turned up in pre-infection memory, indicating that cross-reactive memory may have taken part. CM and EM subsets held most contracting CD4+ clones; EMRA held CD8+ ones.

The clonotype comes from an adult woman who had mild COVID-19 (a few samples of this study predate the infection). Cell type and time point are not known. The genes are TRBV7-2 and TRBJ2-7, with TRBD1 matching over 9 bases. The sequenced sample consisted of PBMCs or a T cell subset sorted from them (not recorded which). CDR3 coding DNA: TGTGCCAGCAGCCTTGGCGGGACAGGGAACTACGAGCAGTACTTC. This encodes CASSLGGTGNYEQYF.